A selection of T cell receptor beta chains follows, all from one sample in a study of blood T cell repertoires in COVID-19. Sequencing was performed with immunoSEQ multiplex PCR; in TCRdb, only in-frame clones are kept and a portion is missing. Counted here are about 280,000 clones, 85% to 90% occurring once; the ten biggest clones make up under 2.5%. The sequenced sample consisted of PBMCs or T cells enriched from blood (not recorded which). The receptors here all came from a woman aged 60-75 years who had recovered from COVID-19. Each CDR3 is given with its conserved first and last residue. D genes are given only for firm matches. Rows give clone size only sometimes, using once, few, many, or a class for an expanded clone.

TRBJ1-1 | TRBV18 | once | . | TGTGCCAGCTCAGGCACAGGGCGGACGGACACTGAAGCTTTCTTT | CASSGTGRTDTEAFF
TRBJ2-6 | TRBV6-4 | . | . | TGTGCCAGCAGTGCGGACAGCTCTGGGGCCAACGTCCTGACTTTC | CASSADSSGANVLTF
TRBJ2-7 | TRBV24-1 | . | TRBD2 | TGTGCCACCAAAGGAACTAGCGGAGCCTACGAGCAGTACTTC | CATKGTSGAYEQYF
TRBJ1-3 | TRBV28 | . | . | TGTGCCAGCAGTTTCTCGACGGGGGACACCATATATTTT | CASSFSTGDTIYF
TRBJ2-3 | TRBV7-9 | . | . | TGTGCCAGCAGCTTAGACCCAGCGGCAGATACGCAGTATTTT | CASSLDPAADTQYF
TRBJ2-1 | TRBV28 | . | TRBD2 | TGTGCCAGCACACGGGGGAGGGTGCAGTTCTTC | CASTRGRVQFF
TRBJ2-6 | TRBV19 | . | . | TGTGCCAGTAGTGTATTGACAGCGTCGAGGGGGGCCAACGTCCTGACTTTC | CASSVLTASRGANVLTF
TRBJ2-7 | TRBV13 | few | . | TGTGCCAGCAGCTTAACACAGTCAATCTACGAGCAGTACTTC | CASSLTQSIYEQYF
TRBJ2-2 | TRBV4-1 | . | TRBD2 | TGCGCCAGCAGACGGACTAGCGGGGAGGCCGGGGAGCTGTTTTTT | CASRRTSGEAGELFF
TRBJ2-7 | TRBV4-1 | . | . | TGCGCCAGCAGCCAAACAGGACAGAGCTCCTACGAGCAGTACTTC | CASSQTGQSSYEQYF
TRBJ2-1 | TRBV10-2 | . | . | TGCGCCAGCAGTGAGTGGGCTAGCGTTAAGGTCTACAATGAGCAGTTCTTC | CASSEWASVKVYNEQFF
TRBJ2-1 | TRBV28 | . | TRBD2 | TGTGCCAGCAATTCGGGACTAGCGGGAGGAGAGCAGTTCTTC | CASNSGLAGGEQFF
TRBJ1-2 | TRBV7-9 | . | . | TGTGCCAGCAGCCCCAGAGGGAACAGGGAAGTCTATGGCTACACCTTC | CASSPRGNREVYGYTF
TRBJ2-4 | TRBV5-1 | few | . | TGCGCCAGCAGCTCTAGGTCGGGGTGGGAAAACATTCAGTACTTC | CASSSRSGWENIQYF
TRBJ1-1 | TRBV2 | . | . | TGTGCCAGCCCCGGACAGATGAACACTGAAGCTTTCTTT | CASPGQMNTEAFF
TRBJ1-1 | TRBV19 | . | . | TGTGCCAGTAGTTACCACAGGGATAATACTGAAGCTTTCTTT | CASSYHRDNTEAFF
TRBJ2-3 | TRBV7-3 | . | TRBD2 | TGTGCCAGCAGCTTAGGACTAGGAGACGCAGATACGCAGTATTTT | CASSLGLGDADTQYF
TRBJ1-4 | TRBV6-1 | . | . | TGTGCCAGCAGTGAGACCACTGGACACAGGTTTTTT | CASSETTGHRFF
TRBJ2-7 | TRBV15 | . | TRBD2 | TGTGCCACCAGCATGTGGACTAGTTCCTACGAGCAGTACTTC | CATSMWTSSYEQYF
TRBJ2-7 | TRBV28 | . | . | TGTGCCAGCTCGAGACGGGGGTCGAGCTCCTACGAGCAGTACTTC | CASSRRGSSSYEQYF
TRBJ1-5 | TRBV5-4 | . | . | TGTGCCAGCAGCTCAACGGGGTCCGCTAGCAATCAGCCCCAGCATTTT | CASSSTGSASNQPQHF
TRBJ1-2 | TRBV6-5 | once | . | TGTGCCAGCAGCCGGTTGCGGGGGCAAGCCGGCTACACCTTC | CASSRLRGQAGYTF
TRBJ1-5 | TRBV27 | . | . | TGTGCCAGCAGCTCCTTCCGGGGGAATCAGCCCCAGCATTTT | CASSSFRGNQPQHF
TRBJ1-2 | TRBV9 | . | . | TGTGCCAGCAGCGTAGTACAGGGCGGCGGTGGCTACACCTTC | CASSVVQGGGGYTF
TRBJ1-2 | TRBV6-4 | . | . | TGTGCCAGCAGTGACTCGCCATCGAGGGGCTACACCTTC | CASSDSPSRGYTF
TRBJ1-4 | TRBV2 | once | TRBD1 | TGTGCCAGCAGCCTCCCGGGACAGGGAGTTGAAAAACTGTTTTTT | CASSLPGQGVEKLFF
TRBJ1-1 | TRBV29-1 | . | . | TGCAGCGTTGAAGCACAGAACACTGAAGCTTTCTTT | CSVEAQNTEAFF
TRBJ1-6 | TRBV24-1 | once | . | TGTGCCACCAGTGAAGCAGGGAATTCACCCCTCCACTTT | CATSEAGNSPLHF
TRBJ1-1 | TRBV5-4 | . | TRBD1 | TGTGCCAGCAGCGGGGGGACAGGGGGCCCAAGAACTGAAGCTTTCTTT | CASSGGTGGPRTEAFF
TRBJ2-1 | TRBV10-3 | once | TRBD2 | TGTGCCATCAGTCAAGCGGGGGTCTACAATGAGCAGTTCTTC | CAISQAGVYNEQFF
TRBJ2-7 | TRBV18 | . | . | TGTGCCAGCTCACCACCGTCTAACAGGATCTACGAGCAGTACTTC | CASSPPSNRIYEQYF
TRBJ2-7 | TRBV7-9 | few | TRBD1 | TGTGCCAGCCGGGTCGGGACAGCCCCCTACGAGCAGTACTTC | CASRVGTAPYEQYF
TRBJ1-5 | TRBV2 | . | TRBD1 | TGTGCCAGCAGGGGACAGTCAAGCAATCAGCCCCAGCATTTT | CASRGQSSNQPQHF
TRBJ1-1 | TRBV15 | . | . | TGTGCCACCAGCAGAGATCGCAGGAACACTGAAGCTTTCTTT | CATSRDRRNTEAFF
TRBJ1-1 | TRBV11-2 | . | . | TGTGCCAGCAGCTTTGCAGGGGCCACTGAAGCTTTCTTT | CASSFAGATEAFF
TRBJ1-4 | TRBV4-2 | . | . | TGTGCCAGCAGCCAAGATTTAGGGAGGGAAAAACTGTTTTTT | CASSQDLGREKLFF
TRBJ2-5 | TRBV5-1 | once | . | TGCGCCAGCAGCTTGGGACAAACCCAAGAGACCCAGTACTTC | CASSLGQTQETQYF
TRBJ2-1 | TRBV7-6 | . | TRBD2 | TGTGCCAGCAGCTCCGCGGGGTGGCGGGAGGGTCTACAATGGGAGCAGTTCTTC | CASSSAGWREGLQWEQFF
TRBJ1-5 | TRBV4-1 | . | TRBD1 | TGCGCCAGCAGCCAAGTCGGACAGGCGCCCCAGCATTTT | CASSQVGQAPQHF
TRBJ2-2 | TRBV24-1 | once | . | TGTGCCACCAGTGATGCCCCAGGGTCTGGCGGGGAGCTGTTTTTT | CATSDAPGSGGELFF
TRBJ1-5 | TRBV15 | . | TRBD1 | TGTGCCACAGAAAGGGACAGGAATCAGCCCCAGCATTTT | CATERDRNQPQHF
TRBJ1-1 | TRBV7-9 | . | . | TGTGCCAGCAGCTTACTCTCGGTGGACACTGAAGCTTTCTTT | CASSLLSVDTEAFF
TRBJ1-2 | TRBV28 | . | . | . | CASRQVGQGAGFTF
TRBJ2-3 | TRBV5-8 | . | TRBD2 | TGTGCCAGCAGGCCCGGGACTATCAACACAGATACGCAGTATTTT | CASRPGTINTDTQYF
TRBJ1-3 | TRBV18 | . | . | TGTGCCAGCTCACCTGCAGGTGGAAACACCATATATTTT | CASSPAGGNTIYF
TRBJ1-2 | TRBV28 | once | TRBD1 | TGTGCCAGCAGTCTGCCGACAGGGCATAATGGCTACACCTTC | CASSLPTGHNGYTF